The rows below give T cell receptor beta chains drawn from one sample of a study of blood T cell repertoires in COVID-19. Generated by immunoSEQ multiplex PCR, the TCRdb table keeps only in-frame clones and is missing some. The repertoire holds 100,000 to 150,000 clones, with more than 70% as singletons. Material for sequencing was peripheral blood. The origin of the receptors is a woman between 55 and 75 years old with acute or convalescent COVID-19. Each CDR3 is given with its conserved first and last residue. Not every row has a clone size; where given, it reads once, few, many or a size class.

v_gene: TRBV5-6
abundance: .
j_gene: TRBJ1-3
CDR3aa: CASSPQVGGNTIYF

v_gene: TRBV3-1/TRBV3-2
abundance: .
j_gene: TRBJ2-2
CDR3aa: CASNLRGWDPGLENTGELFF

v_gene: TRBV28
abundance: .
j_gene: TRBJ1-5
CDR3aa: CASRGPNQPQHF

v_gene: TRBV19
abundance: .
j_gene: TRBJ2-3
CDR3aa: CASSPQREGTDTQYF

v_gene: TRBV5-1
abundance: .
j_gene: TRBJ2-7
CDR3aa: CASSRAGGGSGDEQYF

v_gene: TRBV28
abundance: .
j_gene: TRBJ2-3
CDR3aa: CASANVGDTQYF

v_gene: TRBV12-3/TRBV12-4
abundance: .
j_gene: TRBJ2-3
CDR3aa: CASTTLTDTQYF

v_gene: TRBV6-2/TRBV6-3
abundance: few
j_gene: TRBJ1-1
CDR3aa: CASSLRVGFTEAFF

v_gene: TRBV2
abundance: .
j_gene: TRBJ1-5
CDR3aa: CASSGRDRSQHF

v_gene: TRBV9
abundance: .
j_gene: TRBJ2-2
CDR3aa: CASSDTSGSYTGELFF

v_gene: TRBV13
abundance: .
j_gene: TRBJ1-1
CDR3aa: CASSLLGQGGTEAFF

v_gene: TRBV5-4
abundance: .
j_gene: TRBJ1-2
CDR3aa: CASSFIVGTGPDGYTF

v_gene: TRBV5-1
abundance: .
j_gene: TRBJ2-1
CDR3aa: CASSLGKRPYNEQFF

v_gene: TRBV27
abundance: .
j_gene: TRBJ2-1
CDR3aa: CASSRPLAGTNEQFF

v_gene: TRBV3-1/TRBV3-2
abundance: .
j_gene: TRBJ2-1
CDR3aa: CASSQVGTSGREGQFF

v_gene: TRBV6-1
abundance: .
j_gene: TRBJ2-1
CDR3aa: CASSVAGGGNEQFF

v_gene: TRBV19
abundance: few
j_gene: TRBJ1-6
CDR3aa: CASSILGTPDNSPLHF

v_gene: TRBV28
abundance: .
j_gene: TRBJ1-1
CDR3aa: CASSTKPGTLNTEAFF

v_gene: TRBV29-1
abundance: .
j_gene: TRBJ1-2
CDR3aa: CSVDRRDRGQTGNYGYTF

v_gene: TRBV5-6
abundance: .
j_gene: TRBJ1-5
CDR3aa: CASSMGQRNQPQHF

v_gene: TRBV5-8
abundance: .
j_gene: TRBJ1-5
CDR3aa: CASSFGDTYQPQHF

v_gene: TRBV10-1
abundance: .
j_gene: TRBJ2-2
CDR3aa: CASSELGELFF

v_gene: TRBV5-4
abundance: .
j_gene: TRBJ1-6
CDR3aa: CASSLGGGNSPLHF

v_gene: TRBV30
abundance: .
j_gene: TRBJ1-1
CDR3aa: CAWSETGRQGKAFF

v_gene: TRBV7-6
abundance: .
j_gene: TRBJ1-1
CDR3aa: CASSASLNTEAFF

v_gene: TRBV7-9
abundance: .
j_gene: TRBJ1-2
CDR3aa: CASSSMDGIGLYGYTF

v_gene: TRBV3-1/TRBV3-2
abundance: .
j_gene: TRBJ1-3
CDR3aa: CASSQTTSGNTIYF

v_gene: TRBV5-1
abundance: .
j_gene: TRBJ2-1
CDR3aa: CASSLESSGASSYNEQFF

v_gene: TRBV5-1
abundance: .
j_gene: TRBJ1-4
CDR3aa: CASSDRQGAYEKLFF

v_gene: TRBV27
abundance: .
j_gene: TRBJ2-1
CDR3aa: CARRNGTVYNEQFF

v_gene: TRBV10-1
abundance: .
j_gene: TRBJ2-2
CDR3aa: CASSDRLAGSSHAGELFF

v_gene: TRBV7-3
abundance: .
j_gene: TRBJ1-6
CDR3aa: CASSPGQGWNSPLHF

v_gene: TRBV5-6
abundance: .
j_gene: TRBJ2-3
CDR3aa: CASSLGRIYTDTQYF

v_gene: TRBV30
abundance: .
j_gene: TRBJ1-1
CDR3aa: CAWSPVTGRNTEAFF

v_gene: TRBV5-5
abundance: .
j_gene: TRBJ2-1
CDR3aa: CASSLLGTSGLNEQFF

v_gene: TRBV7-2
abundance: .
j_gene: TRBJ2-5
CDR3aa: CASSLAQRRETQYF

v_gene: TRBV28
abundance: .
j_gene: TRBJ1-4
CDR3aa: CASSLSGTDEKLFF

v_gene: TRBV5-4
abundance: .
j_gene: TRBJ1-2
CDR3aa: CATQARGIPYGYTF

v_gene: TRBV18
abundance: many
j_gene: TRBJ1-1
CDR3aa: CASSPFPGNTEAFF

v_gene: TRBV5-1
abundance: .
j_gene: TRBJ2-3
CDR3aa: CASSLNQAGALTDTQYF

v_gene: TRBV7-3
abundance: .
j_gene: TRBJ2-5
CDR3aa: CASSLAGVQETQYF

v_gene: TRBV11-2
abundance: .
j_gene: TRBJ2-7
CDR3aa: CASSPSSGRYYEQYF

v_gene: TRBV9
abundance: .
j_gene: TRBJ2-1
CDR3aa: CASSVGLAGVGEQFF

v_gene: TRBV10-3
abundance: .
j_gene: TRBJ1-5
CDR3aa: CAISESGSQQPQHF

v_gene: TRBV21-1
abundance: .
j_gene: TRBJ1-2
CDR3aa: CASSTRDRGLADYGYTF

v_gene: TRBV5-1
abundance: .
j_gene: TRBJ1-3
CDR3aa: CASSLGGGNTIYF

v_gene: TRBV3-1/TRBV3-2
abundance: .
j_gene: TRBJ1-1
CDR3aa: CASSLLGGALMNTEAFF

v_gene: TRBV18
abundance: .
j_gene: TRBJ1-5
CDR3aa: CASSTGTGKYQPQHF

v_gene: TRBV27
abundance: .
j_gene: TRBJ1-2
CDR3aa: CASSLSLTGGYTF

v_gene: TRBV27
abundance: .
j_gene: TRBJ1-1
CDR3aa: CASSTVEGPAEAFF

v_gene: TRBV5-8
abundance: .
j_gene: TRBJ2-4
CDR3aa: CASSLDVGRGAKNIQYF

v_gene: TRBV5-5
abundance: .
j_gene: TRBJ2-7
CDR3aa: CASSATGVLRKEQYF

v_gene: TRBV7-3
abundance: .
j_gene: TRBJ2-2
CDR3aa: CASSSGFNTGELFF

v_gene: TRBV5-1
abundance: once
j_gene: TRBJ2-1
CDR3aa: CASSLLSSGSSNEQFF